This T cell receptor (beta chain) was sequenced for a study of T cells in narcolepsy. Worth noting for this clone: As yet, its antigen is unknown.

The protocol was immunoSEQ multiplex PCR, while the TCRdb copy is restricted to in-frame clones and leaves out a portion. The repertoire holds tens of thousands of clones, with roughly 86% as singletons. Study-level points and caveats: Reportedly, autoreactive clonotypes were serially detected in patients' blood but not controls'.

Per the germline V gene, CDR1 is SGHTA and CDR2 is FQGTGA. V lost 5 bases and J 5 bases, leaving 19 bases between the germline ends. The CDR3 totals 16 residues. This chain joins TRBV7-3 and TRBJ2-1, with D tentatively TRBD2 (8 bases). The TCR comes from a human donor in good health. Material for sequencing was memory (CD45RA-) CD4+ T cells from blood. The CDR3 spells CASSPGAGRGHNEQFF. DNA for the CDR3: TGTGCCAGCAGCCCCGGCGCCGGGAGGGGGCACAATGAGCAGTTCTTC.